This T cell receptor beta chain was captured in a study of human T cells and chemical hapten exposure. Looking at the study overall: On roughly 2 cm by roughly 2 cm of upper inner arm skin, sensitization was performed with 2% DPC.

A single record per CDR3 protein comes from TCRdb applying MiXCR to the RACE reads. The sample shows fewer than 500,000 distinct CDR3 sequences, 4.8% of them seen only once. CDR3 length equals 15 residues. The ends lost 5 bases at V and 2 bases at J; junction bases unmatched: 4. The V gene's germline CDR1 is MNHEY and CDR2 SVGAGI. With respect to this clonotype: Its antigen is not known.

Regarding time point: patch test 1, 2 weeks after DPC sensitization. Treatment indicated: therapeutic diphenylcyclopropenone sensitization with weekly scalp DPC. General study results and limits: Expanded TCRs made up significantly more big CDR3 similarity clusters than controls did. There was a positive correlation between PT1 expanded TCR counts and patch test score.

This specimen was whole blood, taken in connection with sensitization to the hapten diphenylcyclopropenone (DPC). The receptor was derived from a woman aged 50 to 65 with alopecia areata. Some clones in this sample may be carry-over from other donors' samples. The chain has TRBV6-5 and TRBJ2-1, with 9 bases fitting TRBD1. Written as DNA, the CDR3 is TGTGCCAGCAGTCGAAGACAGGGGGCCTACAATGAGCAGTTCTTC. Encoded protein: CASSRRQGAYNEQFF.